This T cell receptor beta chain derives from a study of blood T cell repertoires in COVID-19. At the level of the study: T cells, B-cell-depleted T cells, or PBMCs supplied cDNA or gDNA.

Repertoires were generated with immunoSEQ multiplex PCR, while TCRdb's copy carries only in-frame clones and drops some. The sample consists of about 350,000 clones, roughly 87% of them appearing once. Participants reported their clinical history, and cohort assignment relied on those reports. The length of the CDR3 is 14 residues. Germline V gene data show CDR1 as MNHEY and CDR2 as SVGAGI. V was pared by 6 bases and J by 3 bases, with 12 bases between. The TCR originated in a woman aged 25 to 39 who had recovered from COVID-19. Sequenced input: PBMCs or T cells enriched from blood (not recorded which). This sequence joins TRBV6-5 and TRBJ1-5; maybe TRBD1 (5 bases). The CDR3 DNA sequence: TGTGCCAGCAGGGGGGGAGGACCCAATCAGCCCCAGCATTTT. Its protein product is CASRGGGPNQPQHF.